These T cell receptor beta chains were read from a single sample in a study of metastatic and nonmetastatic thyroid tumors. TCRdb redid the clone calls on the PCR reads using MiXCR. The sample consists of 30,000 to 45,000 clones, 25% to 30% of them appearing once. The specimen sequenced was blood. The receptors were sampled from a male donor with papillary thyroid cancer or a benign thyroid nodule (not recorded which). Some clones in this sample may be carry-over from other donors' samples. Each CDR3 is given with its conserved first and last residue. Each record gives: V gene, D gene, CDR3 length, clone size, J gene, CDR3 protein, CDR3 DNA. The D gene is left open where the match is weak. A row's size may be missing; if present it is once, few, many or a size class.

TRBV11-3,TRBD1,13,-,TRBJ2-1,CASSLNRGVEQFF,TGTGCCAGCAGCTTAAACAGGGGGGTTGAGCAGTTCTTC
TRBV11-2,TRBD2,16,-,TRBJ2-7,CASSHQRLAGAYEQYF,TGTGCCAGCAGCCATCAGAGGCTAGCGGGAGCCTACGAGCAGTACTTC
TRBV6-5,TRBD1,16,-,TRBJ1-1,CASSYAPGGLNTEAFF,TGTGCCAGCAGTTACGCGCCAGGGGGCCTGAACACTGAAGCTTTCTTT
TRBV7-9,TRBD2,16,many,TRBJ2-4,CASSHGRGGRKNIQYF,TGTGCCAGCAGCCACGGTCGGGGCGGGAGGAAAAACATTCAGTACTTC
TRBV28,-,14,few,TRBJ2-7,CASTPGGRSYEQYF,TGTGCCAGCACTCCTGGGGGGAGATCCTACGAGCAGTACTTC
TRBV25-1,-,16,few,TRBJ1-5,CASSEYRTLSNQPQHF,TGTGCCAGCAGTGAATATAGGACGCTGAGCAATCAGCCCCAGCATTTT
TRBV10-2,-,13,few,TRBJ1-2,CASSGAANYGYTF,TGCGCCAGCAGTGGTGCAGCTAACTATGGCTACACCTTC
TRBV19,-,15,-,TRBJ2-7,CASSMVGAGEDEQYF,TGTGCCAGTAGTATGGTGGGGGCAGGGGAGGACGAGCAGTACTTC
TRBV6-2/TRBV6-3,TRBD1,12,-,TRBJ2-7,CASGDRNYEQYF,TGTGCCAGCGGGGACAGGAACTACGAGCAGTACTTC
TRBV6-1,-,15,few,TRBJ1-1,CASSGMTLITTEAFF,TGTGCCAGCAGTGGAATGACTTTAATTACCACTGAAGCTTTCTTT
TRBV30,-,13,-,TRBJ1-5,CAWSVFSGQPQHF,TGTGCCTGGAGTGTATTTTCAGGACAGCCCCAGCATTTT
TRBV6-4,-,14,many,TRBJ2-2,CASSDDPAAGELFF,TGTGCCAGCAGTGACGACCCTGCGGCCGGGGAGCTGTTTTTT
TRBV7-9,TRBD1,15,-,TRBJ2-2,CASSRQGQGTGELFF,TGTGCCAGCAGCCGACAAGGACAGGGCACCGGGGAGCTGTTTTTT
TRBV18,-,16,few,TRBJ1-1,CASSPTLNQGSTEAFF,TGTGCCAGCTCACCTACCCTTAATCAGGGTAGCACTGAAGCTTTCTTT
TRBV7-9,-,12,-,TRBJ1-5,CASSFGDQPQHF,TGTGCCAGCAGCTTCGGGGACCAGCCCCAGCATTTT
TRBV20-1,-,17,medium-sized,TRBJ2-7,CSARDSSVTSSSYEQYF,TGCAGTGCTAGAGATTCCTCGGTCACCAGCAGCTCCTACGAGCAGTACTTC
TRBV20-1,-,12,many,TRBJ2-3,CSASGRTDTQYF,TGCAGTGCTAGCGGGAGAACAGATACGCAGTATTTT
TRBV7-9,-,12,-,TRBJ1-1,CASSLSLGEAFF,TGTGCCAGCAGCCTGTCCCTGGGGGAAGCTTTCTTT
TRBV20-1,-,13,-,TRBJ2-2,CSARVPNTGELFF,TGCAGTGCTAGGGTGCCGAACACCGGGGAGCTGTTTTTT
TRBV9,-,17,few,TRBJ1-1,CASSPREPGAPPTEAFF,TGTGCCAGCAGCCCTCGGGAGCCAGGGGCCCCCCCCACTGAAGCTTTCTTT
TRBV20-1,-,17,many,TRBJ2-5,CSATPFGSFAFWETQYF,TGCAGTGCTACCCCCTTCGGGAGCTTCGCGTTTTGGGAGACCCAGTACTTC
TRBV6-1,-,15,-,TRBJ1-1,CASSESLLGNTEAFF,TGTGCCAGCAGTGAATCGCTGCTGGGGAACACTGAAGCTTTCTTT
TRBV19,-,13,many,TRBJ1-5,CASKREDNQPQHF,TGTGCCAGTAAAAGGGAGGACAATCAGCCCCAGCATTTT
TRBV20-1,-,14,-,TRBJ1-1,CSARVSDINTEAFF,TGCAGTGCTAGAGTTTCGGACATTAACACTGAAGCTTTCTTT
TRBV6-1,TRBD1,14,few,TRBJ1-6,CASSESGGRSPLHF,TGTGCCAGCAGTGAATCAGGGGGCAGGTCACCCCTCCACTTT
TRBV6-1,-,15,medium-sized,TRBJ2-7,CASSEVSGSSYEQYF,TGTGCCAGCAGTGAAGTCTCAGGGAGCTCCTACGAGCAGTACTTC
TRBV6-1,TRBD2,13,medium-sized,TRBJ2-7,CASRGGLGNEQYF,TGTGCCAGCAGGGGGGGACTAGGGAACGAGCAGTACTTC
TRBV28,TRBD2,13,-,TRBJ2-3,CAGGGSSPDTQYF,TGTGCAGGTGGCGGGAGCTCCCCAGATACGCAGTATTTT
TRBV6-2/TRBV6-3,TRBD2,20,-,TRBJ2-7,CASSYPVDVASGSKHYEQYF,TGTGCCAGCAGTTACCCTGTAGATGTGGCTAGCGGGAGCAAACACTACGAGCAGTACTTC
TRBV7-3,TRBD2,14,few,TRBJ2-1,CASSLTSAGGEQFF,TGTGCCAGTTCCCTCACTAGCGCGGGGGGTGAGCAGTTCTTC
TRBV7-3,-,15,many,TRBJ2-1,CASSKLGSSYNEQFF,TGTGCCAGCAGCAAGCTGGGGAGTTCCTACAATGAGCAGTTCTTC
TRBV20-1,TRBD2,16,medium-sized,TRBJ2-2,CSAINLAGGDTGELFF,TGCAGTGCCATTAACTTAGCGGGAGGGGACACCGGGGAGCTGTTTTTT
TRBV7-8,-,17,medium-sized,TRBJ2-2,CASSLETGGGDTGELFF,TGTGCCAGCAGCTTAGAAACGGGCGGAGGTGACACCGGGGAGCTGTTTTTT
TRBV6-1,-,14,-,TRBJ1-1,CASSLGTLNTEAFF,TGTGCCAGCAGTCTAGGGACACTGAACACTGAAGCTTTCTTT
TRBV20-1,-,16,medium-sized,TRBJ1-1,CSAREGPRGARTEAFF,TGCAGTGCTAGAGAAGGCCCGCGAGGGGCGCGGACTGAAGCTTTCTTT
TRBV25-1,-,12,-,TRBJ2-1,CASSGGPNEQFF,TGTGCCAGCAGTGGCGGGCCTAATGAGCAGTTCTTC
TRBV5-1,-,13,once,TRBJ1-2,CASSVHGGDGYTF,TGCGCCAGCAGCGTACATGGGGGAGATGGCTACACCTTC